This T cell receptor beta chain was found in a study of shared clonotypes between healthy human individuals. Study at large: The study used three CD4 naive, three CD4 memory, two CD8 naive and one CD8 memory plate per donor. Regarding the study as a whole: Sampling covered nothing but blood. Tissue TCR repertoires likely differ from those found in blood. Limitation of the genetic and exposure-history diversity represented came from the few donors. All-four-donor shared clonotypes had higher generation probabilities than non-shared clonotypes did.

Concerning this clone: As yet, its antigen is unknown.

Repertoires were generated with immunoSEQ multiplex PCR, while TCRdb's copy carries only in-frame clones and drops some. The sample yields 850,000 to 1,200,000 clones, under 80% seen once. The V segment lost 3 bases and the J segment 12 bases; nucleotides outside the gene matches: 6. Germline V gene data show CDR1 as MGHDK and CDR2 as SYGVNS. This CDR3 comprises 13 residues. The chain joins TRBV25-1 to TRBJ2-1; TRBD2 agrees at 9 bases. Sequenced sample: memory CD4+ T cells sorted from blood. Subset of the sample: CD45RA-negative fraction. The sequence was collected from a man aged 18 to 30 in good health. Here the CDR3 DNA reads TGTGCCAGCAGTGACATAGCGGGGGCCGGGCAGTTCTTC. Translating gives CASSDIAGAGQFF.